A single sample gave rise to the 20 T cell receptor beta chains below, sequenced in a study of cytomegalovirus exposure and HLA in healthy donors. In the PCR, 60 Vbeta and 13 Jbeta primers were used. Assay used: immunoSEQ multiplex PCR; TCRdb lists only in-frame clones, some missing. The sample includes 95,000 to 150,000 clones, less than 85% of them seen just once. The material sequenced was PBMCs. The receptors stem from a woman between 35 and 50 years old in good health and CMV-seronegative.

The CDR3 region is CASSLVLAGGYNEQFF. DNA of the CDR3: TGTGCCAGCAGCTTAGTTCTGGCGGGGGGCTACAATGAGCAGTTCTTC. The V call is TRBV11-2, the J call TRBJ2-1; 8 nucleotides line up with TRBD2. Germline CDR1 is SGHAT and CDR2 is FQNNGV. The CDR3 covers 16 residues. V lost 1 base to trimming and J lost 3 bases; unmatched junction nucleotides: 5.

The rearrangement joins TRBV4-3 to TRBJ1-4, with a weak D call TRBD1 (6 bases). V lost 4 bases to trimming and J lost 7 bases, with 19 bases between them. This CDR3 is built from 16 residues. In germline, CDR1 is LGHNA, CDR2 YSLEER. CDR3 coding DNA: TGCGCCAGCAGCCCGACTTCAGGGGTGGTGAGTGAAAAACTGTTTTTT. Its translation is CASSPTSGVVSEKLFF.

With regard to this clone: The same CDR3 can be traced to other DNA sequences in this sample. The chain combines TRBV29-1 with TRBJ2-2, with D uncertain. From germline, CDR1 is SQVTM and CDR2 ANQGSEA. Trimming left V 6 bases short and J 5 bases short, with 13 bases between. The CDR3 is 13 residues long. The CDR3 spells CSVQVTPTGELFF. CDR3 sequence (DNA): TGCAGCGTGCAGGTCACACCGACCGGGGAGCTGTTTTTT.

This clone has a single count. For the CDR3, the DNA is TGTGCCAGCAGTGCGAACGGGGGGCCCTTCGACGAGCAGTTCTTC. This sequence encodes CASSANGGPFDEQFF. The chain employs TRBV6-1 and TRBJ2-1; weak D call: TRBD2 (7 bases). Germline V CDR1 and CDR2: MNHNS, SASEGT. The CDR3 sequence is 15 residues long. Trimming left V 4 bases short and J 10 bases short, with 20 bases between.

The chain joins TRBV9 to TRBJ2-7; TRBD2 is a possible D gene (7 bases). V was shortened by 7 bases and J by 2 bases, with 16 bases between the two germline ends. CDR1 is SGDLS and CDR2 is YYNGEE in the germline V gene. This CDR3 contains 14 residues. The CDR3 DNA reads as TGTGCCAGCTCCAAGGGGGGAGGGCCCTACGAGCAGTACTTC. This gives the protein CASSKGGGPYEQYF. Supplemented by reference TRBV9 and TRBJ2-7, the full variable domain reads DSGVTQTPKHLITATGQRVTLRCSPRSGDLSVYWYQQSLDQGLQFLIQYYNGEERAKGNILERFSAQQFPDLHSELNLSSLELGDSALYFCASSKGGGPYEQYFGPGTRLTVT.

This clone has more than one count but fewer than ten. CDR3 loop: CASSSLGINGGEQYF. The CDR3 DNA follows: TGTGCCAGCAGCTCCCTCGGGATTAATGGGGGGGAGCAGTACTTC. The chain carries TRBV28 and TRBJ2-7, with D tentatively TRBD2 (6 bases). The CDR3 extends over 15 amino acids. The germline V gene encodes CDR1 MDHEN and CDR2 SYDVKM. V was shortened by 6 bases and J by 7 bases, with 22 bases between the two germline ends.

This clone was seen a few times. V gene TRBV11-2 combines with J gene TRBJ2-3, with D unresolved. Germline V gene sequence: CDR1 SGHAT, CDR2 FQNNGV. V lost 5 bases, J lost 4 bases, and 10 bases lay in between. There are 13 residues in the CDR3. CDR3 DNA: TGTGCCAGCAGCACCTCACGGGCAGATACGCAGTATTTT. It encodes CASSTSRADTQYF.

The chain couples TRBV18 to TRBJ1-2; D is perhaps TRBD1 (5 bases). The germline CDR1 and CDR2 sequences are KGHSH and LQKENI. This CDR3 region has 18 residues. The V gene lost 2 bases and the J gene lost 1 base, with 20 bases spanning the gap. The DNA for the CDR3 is TGTGCCAGCTCACCAGTCAGTACCAGGGTAAATCTTAACTATGGCTACACCTTC. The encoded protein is CASSPVSTRVNLNYGYTF.

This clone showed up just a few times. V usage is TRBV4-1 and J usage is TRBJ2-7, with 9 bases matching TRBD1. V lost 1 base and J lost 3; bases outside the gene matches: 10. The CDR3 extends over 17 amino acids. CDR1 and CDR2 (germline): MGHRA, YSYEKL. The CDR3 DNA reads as TGCGCCAGCAGCCAAGCCGTACAGGGGGCAGGTCGCTACGAGCAGTACTTC. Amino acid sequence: CASSQAVQGAGRYEQYF.

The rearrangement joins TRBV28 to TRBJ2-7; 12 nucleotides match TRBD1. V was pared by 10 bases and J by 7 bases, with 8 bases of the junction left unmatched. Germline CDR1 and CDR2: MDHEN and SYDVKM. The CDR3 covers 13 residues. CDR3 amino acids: CATIRDRGREQYF. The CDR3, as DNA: TGTGCCACCATCCGGGACAGGGGGCGGGAGCAGTACTTC.

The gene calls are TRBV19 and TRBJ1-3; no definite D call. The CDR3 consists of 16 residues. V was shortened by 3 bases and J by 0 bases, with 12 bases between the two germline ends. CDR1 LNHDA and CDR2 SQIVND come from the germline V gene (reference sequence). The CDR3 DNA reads TGTGCCAGTAGTATTAGAGGCACTTCCTCTGGAAACACCATATATTTT. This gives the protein CASSIRGTSSGNTIYF.

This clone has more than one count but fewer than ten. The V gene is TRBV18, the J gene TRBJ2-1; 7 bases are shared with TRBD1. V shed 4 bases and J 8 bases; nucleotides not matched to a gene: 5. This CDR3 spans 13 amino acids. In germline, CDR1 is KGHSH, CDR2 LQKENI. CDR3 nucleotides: TGTGCCAGCTCACTGACGCAGGGGGATGAGCAGTTCTTC. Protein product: CASSLTQGDEQFF.

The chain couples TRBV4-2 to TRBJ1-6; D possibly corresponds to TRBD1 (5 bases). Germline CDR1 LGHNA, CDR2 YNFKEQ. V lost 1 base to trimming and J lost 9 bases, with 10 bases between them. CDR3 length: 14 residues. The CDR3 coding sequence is TGTGCCAGCAGCCAAGGTGCGGGGGGTTCACCCCTCCACTTT. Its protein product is CASSQGAGGSPLHF.

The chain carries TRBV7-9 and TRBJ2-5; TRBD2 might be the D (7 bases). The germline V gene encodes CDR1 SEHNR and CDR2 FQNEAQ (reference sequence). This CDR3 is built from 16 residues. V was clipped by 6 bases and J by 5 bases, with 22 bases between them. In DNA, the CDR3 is TGTGCCAGCAGGCCCGAGGGGGGGCCTGGAGTGGAGACCCAGTACTTC. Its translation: CASRPEGGPGVETQYF. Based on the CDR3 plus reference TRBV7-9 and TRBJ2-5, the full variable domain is DTGVSQNPRHKITKRGQNVTFRCDPISEHNRLYWYRQTLGQGPEFLTYFQNEAQLEKSRLLSDRFSAERPKGSFSTLEIQRTEQGDSAMYLCASRPEGGPGVETQYFGPGTRLLVL.

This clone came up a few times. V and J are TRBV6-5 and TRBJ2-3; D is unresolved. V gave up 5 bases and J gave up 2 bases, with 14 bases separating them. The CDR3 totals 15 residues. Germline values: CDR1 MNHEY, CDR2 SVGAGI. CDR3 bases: TGTGCCAGCAGTGGTAACGTGGAGCTCACAGATACGCAGTATTTT. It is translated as CASSGNVELTDTQYF.

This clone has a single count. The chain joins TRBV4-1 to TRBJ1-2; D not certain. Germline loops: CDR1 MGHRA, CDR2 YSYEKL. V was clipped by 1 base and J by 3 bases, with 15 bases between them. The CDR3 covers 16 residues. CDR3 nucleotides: TGCGCCAGCAGCCAAGCTGGGATTACAGCGGACTATGGCTACACCTTC. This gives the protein CASSQAGITADYGYTF.

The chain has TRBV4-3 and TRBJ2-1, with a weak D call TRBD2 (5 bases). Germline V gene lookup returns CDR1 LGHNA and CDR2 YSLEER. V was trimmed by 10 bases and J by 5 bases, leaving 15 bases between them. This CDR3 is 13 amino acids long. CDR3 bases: TGCGCCATCCAGGATAGCGACCACAATGAGCAGTTCTTC. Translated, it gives CAIQDSDHNEQFF.

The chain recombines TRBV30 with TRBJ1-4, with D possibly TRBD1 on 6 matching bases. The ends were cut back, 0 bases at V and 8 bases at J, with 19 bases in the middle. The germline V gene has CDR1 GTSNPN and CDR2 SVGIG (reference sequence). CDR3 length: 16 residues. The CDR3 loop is CAWSVYGAGAGEKLFF. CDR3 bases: TGTGCCTGGAGTGTTTACGGGGCAGGGGCAGGGGAAAAACTGTTTTTT. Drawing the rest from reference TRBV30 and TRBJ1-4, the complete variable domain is SQTIHQWPATLVQPVGSPLSLECTVEGTSNPNLYWYRQAAGRGLQLLFYSVGIGQISSEVPQNLSASRPQDRQFILSSKKLLLSDSGFYLCAWSVYGAGAGEKLFFGSGTQLSVL.

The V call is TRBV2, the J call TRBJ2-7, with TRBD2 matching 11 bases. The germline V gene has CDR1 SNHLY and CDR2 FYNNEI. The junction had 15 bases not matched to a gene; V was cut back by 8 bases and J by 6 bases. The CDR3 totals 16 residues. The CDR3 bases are TGTGCCAGCGGGGGCAGCTGGACTAGCGGGTGGGGCGAGCAGTACTTC. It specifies CASGGSWTSGWGEQYF.

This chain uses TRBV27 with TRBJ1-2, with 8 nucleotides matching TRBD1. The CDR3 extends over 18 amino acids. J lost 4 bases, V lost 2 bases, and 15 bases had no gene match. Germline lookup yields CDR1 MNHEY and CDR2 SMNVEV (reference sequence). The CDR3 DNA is TGTGCCAGCAGTTTAAACCCGACGGACAGGGCGTCGGGCTATGGCTACACCTTC. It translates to CASSLNPTDRASGYGYTF.